One sample yielded the 3 T cell receptor beta chains listed below, sequenced in a study of OX40 agonist ivuxolimab in advanced cancers. TCRdb keeps only in-frame clones here, not all; method: immunoSEQ multiplex PCR. The profile covers around 66,000 clones, with 70% to 90% appearing a single time and approximately 1% taken by the ten largest. The specimen comprised CD4+ or CD8+ T cells sorted from blood, sampled in a trial of the OX40 agonist ivuxolimab. Receptors originate from an adult with an advanced solid tumor such as melanoma, head and neck, liver or kidney cancer.

The genes are TRBV2 and TRBJ2-1, with 10 bases identical to TRBD2. Germline V lookup: CDR1 SNHLY, CDR2 FYNNEI. This CDR3 contains 16 residues. With 5 bases clipped from V and 2 bases from J, the junction kept 6 bases outside the gene matches. The CDR3, as DNA: TGTGCCAGCAGTAGCCTAGCGGGAGTACCCTACAATGAGCAGTTCTTC. This encodes CASSSLAGVPYNEQFF.

V is TRBV5-1 and J is TRBJ2-1; 7 nucleotides agree with TRBD2. This CDR3 comprises 15 residues. Germline CDR1 reads SGHRS; CDR2 reads YFSETQ. Trimming removed 1 base from V and 3 bases from J; junction bases left unmatched: 4. This CDR3 reads CASSLMASGYNEQFF. Written as DNA, the CDR3 is TGCGCCAGCAGCTTGATGGCTAGCGGCTACAATGAGCAGTTCTTC.

The chain couples TRBV2 to TRBJ2-7; TRBD2 agrees at 8 bases. Germline CDR1 is SNHLY and CDR2 is FYNNEI. V gave up 2 bases and J gave up 3 bases; unmatched junction bases: 6. This CDR3 spans 15 amino acids. CDR3 sequence reads: CASSETREGIYEQYF. In DNA, the CDR3 is TGTGCCAGCAGTGAAACTCGGGAGGGAATCTACGAGCAGTACTTC.